The 8 T cell receptor beta chains reported below all come from one sample, sequenced in a study of T cells after posttransplantation cyclophosphamide. Sequencing used immunoSEQ multiplex PCR; TCRdb keeps in-frame clones, though not all of them. Of approximately 45,000 clones in the sample, 92% were seen once. The source material was PBMCs. Receptors were obtained from a woman in her fifties or sixties in good health and a related stem cell transplant donor.

The chain employs TRBV18 and TRBJ2-3; 11 nucleotides agree with TRBD2. The trim removed 3 bases at V and 0 bases at J, leaving 8 bases unmatched. The CDR3 sequence is 18 residues long. The V gene's germline CDR1 is KGHSH and CDR2 LQKENI. Written as DNA, the CDR3 is TGTGCCAGCTCACCGACTCGGACTAGCGGGTTGAGCACAGATACGCAGTATTTT. Protein: CASSPTRTSGLSTDTQYF.

The chain links TRBV27 to TRBJ1-2; D remains unclear. The CDR3 is made up of 13 amino acids. Per the germline V gene, CDR1 is MNHEY and CDR2 is SMNVEV (reference sequence). Trimming took off 5 bases at V and 8 bases at J, with 15 bases between the two ends. Here the CDR3 DNA reads TGTGCCAGCAGTCCCCGTGGCCCTTTGGGCTACACCTTC. Translation: CASSPRGPLGYTF.

As to this clone: An end of the junction differs from the germline gene, which may be a read error. In the same sample, other DNA sequences code for this CDR3. This sequence joins TRBV7-8 and TRBJ1-6, with 7 bases lining up with TRBD1. The CDR3 sequence is 17 residues long. Germline V CDR1 and CDR2: SGHVS, FQNEAQ. The CDR3 bases are TGTGCCAGCAGCTTAGAGACAGGGAGCTCCTATAATTCCCCCCTCCACTTT. This codes for CASSLETGSSYNSPLHF.

V gene TRBV6-5 combines with J gene TRBJ1-2; D is possibly TRBD1 (5 bases). This CDR3 has 14 amino acids. Between the trimmed V and J ends, which lost 6 bases and 8 bases, there was a span of 19 bases. Germline CDR1 MNHEY, CDR2 SVGAGI. The CDR3 region is CASRLMGQGYGYTF. The CDR3 coding sequence is TGTGCCAGCAGGCTTATGGGCCAGGGATACGGCTACACCTTC.

The chain has TRBV7-6 and TRBJ2-2; D is undetermined. V dropped 3 bases and J dropped 1 base, with 3 bases sitting between them. The CDR3 covers 13 residues. Germline values: CDR1 SGHVS, CDR2 FNYEAQ. Here the CDR3 reads CASSFLNTGELFF. CDR3 in DNA: TGTGCCAGCAGCTTTCTGAACACCGGGGAGCTGTTTTTT.

Comments on this clone: The sample carries other DNA sequences with the same CDR3. V and J are TRBV5-6 and TRBJ2-7; 14 bases map to TRBD2. Trimming removed 4 bases from V and 1 base from J; junction bases left unmatched: 10. CDR3 length: 18 residues. Germline V CDR1 and CDR2: SGHDT, YYEEEE. This chain's CDR3 is CASSQPGLAGEGSYEQYF. Here the CDR3 DNA reads TGTGCCAGCAGCCAACCGGGACTAGCGGGAGAAGGGTCCTACGAGCAGTACTTC.

In this sample, this clone turned up once. V usage is TRBV6-4 and J usage is TRBJ2-7; 11 bases fit TRBD1. J lost 6 bases, V lost 5 bases, and 3 bases had no gene match. The CDR3 sequence is 13 residues long. Germline V lookup: CDR1 MRHNA, CDR2 SNTAGT. CDR3: CASSRDRGVEQYF. The CDR3 nucleotides are TGTGCCAGCAGTCGGGACAGGGGGGTCGAGCAGTACTTC.

V is TRBV6-1 and J is TRBJ1-2; 9 bases agree with TRBD1. CDR1 MNHNS and CDR2 SASEGT come from the germline V gene. CDR3 length equals 15 residues. V gave up 5 bases and J gave up 4 bases; unmatched junction bases: 8. This CDR3 reads CASSTGQGYGYGYTF. CDR3 sequence (DNA): TGTGCCAGCAGTACCGGACAGGGGTACGGCTATGGCTACACCTTC.